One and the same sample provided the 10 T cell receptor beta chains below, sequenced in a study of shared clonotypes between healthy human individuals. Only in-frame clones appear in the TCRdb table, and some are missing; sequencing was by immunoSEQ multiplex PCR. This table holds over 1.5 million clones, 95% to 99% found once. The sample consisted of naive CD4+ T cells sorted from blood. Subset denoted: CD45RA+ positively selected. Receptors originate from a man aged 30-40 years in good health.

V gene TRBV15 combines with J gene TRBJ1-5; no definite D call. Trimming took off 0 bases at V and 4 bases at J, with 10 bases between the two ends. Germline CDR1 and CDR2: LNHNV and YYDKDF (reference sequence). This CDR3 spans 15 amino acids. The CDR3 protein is CATSRDRLTNQPQHF. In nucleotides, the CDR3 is TGTGCCACCAGCAGAGATCGACTAACTAATCAGCCCCAGCATTTT. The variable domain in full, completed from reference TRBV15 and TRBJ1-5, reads DAMVIQNPRYQVTQFGKPVTLSCSQTLNHNVMYWYQQKSSQAPKLLFHYYDKDFNNEADTPDNFQSRRPNTSFCFLDIRSPGLGDTAMYLCATSRDRLTNQPQHFGDGTRLSIL.

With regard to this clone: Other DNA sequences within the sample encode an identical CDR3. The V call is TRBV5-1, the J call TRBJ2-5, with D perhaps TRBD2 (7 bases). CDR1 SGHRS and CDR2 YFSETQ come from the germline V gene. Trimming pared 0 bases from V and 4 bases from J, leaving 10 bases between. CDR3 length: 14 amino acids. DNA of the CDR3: TGCGCCAGCAGCTTGGTCGCGGGGGCAGAGACCCAGTACTTC. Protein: CASSLVAGAETQYF.

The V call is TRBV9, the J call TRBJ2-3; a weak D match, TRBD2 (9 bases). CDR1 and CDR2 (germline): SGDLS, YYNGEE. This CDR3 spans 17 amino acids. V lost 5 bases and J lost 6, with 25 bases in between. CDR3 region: CASSVWASGTGGDTQYF. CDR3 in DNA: TGTGCCAGCAGTGTTTGGGCTAGCGGGACAGGTGGGGATACGCAGTATTTT.

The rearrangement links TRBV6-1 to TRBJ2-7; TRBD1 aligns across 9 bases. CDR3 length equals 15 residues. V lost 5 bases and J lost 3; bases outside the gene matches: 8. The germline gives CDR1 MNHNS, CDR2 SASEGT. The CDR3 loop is CASSQIGTGNYEQYF. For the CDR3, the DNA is TGTGCCAGCAGTCAAATCGGGACAGGGAACTACGAGCAGTACTTC.

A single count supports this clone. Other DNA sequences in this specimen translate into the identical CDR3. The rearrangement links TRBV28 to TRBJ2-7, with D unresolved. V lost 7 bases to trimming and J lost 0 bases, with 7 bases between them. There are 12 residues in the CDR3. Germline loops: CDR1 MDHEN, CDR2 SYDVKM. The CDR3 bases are TGTGCCAGCACCCGGAGCTCCTACGAGCAGTACTTC. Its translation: CASTRSSYEQYF.

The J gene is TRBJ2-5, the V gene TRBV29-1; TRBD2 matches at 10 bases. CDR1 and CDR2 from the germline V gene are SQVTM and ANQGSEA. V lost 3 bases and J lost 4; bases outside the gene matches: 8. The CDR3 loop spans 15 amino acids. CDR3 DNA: TGCAGCGTTGAGAAAGCACTAGCGGGATTAGAGACCCAGTACTTC. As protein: CSVEKALAGLETQYF.

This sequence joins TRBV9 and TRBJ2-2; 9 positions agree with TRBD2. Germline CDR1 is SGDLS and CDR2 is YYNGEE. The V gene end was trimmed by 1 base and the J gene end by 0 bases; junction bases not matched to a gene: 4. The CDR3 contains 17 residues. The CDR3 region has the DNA TGTGCCAGCAGCGTAAGGGTAGCGGGAGCGAACACCGGGGAGCTGTTTTTT. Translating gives CASSVRVAGANTGELFF. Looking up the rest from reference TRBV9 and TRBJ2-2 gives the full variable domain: DSGVTQTPKHLITATGQRVTLRCSPRSGDLSVYWYQQSLDQGLQFLIQYYNGEERAKGNILERFSAQQFPDLHSELNLSSLELGDSALYFCASSVRVAGANTGELFFGEGSRLTVL.

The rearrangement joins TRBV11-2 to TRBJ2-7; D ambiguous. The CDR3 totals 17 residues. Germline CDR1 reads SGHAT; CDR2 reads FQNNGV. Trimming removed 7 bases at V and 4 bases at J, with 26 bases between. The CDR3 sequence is CASKAGSWGSWAYEQYF. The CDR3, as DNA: TGTGCCAGCAAAGCTGGTTCATGGGGTAGTTGGGCTTACGAGCAGTACTTC.

The CDR3 reads CASSSGLAGQTQYF. The CDR3 DNA is TGTGCCAGCAGCTCGGGACTAGCGGGGCAGACCCAGTACTTC. This chain connects TRBV11-2 to TRBJ2-5, with TRBD2 identical over 13 bases. Per the germline V gene, CDR1 is SGHAT and CDR2 is FQNNGV. The J segment lost 6 bases and the V segment lost 4 bases, leaving 2 bases of the junction unmatched. The CDR3 contains 14 residues.

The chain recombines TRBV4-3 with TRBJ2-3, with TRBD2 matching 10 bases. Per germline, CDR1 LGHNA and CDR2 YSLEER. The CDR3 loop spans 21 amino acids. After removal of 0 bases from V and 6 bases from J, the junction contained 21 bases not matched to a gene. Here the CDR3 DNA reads TGCGCCAGCAGCCAAGAATATCGGCTAGCGGGAGCGGTTTCAAACCGGGATACGCAGTATTTT. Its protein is CASSQEYRLAGAVSNRDTQYF.